A selection of T cell receptor beta chains follows, all from one sample in a study of T cells after yellow fever vaccination. MiXCR, run by TCRdb on the 5' RACE reads, gives a single entry per CDR3 protein. The sample carries 400,000 to 650,000 distinct CDR3 sequences, 20% to 25% recorded once. Source: PBMCs, taken roughly 20 days after the first yellow fever vaccination. These receptors were taken from a man aged 18 to 29 who received the YFV17D yellow fever vaccine. CDR3s include the opening cysteine and the closing phenylalanine or tryptophan. Fields, in order: clone size, V gene, J gene, D gene, CDR3 protein, CDR3 DNA. The D gene is left open where the match is weak. The size field is filled for only some rows; it gives once, few, many or a size class.

many	TRBV7-2	TRBJ2-4	TRBD2	CASSLALARGVLAKNIQYF	TGTGCCAGCAGCTTAGCCTTGGCGCGGGGGGTACTAGCCAAAAACATTCAGTACTTC
few	TRBV27	TRBJ1-6	TRBD1	CASSGTANYNSPLHF	TGTGCCAGCAGCGGGACAGCGAACTATAATTCACCCCTCCACTTT
-	TRBV6-5	TRBJ2-1	TRBD1	CASSYSQGAYSYNEQFF	TGTGCCAGCAGTTACTCCCAGGGGGCGTATTCATACAATGAGCAGTTCTTC
-	TRBV12-3/TRBV12-4	TRBJ2-5	-	CASSLGGGARETQYF	TGTGCCAGCAGTTTAGGCGGGGGCGCTCGGGAGACCCAGTACTTC
few	TRBV6-1	TRBJ2-3	-	CASSDHKISTDTQYF	TGTGCCAGCAGTGACCATAAGATTAGCACAGATACGCAGTATTTT
-	TRBV5-1	TRBJ1-2	TRBD1	CASSSDRGIYGYTF	TGCGCCAGCAGCTCGGACAGGGGGATATATGGCTACACCTTC
-	TRBV6-2/TRBV6-3	TRBJ1-1	-	CASSSGSPIEAFF	TGTGCCAGCAGTTCAGGCTCGCCCATTGAAGCTTTCTTT
many	TRBV28	TRBJ1-5	-	CASSSGGGNNQPQHF	TGTGCCAGCAGTTCAGGAGGGGGGAACAATCAGCCCCAGCATTTT
-	TRBV5-1	TRBJ2-1	-	CASSLQGHEQFF	TGCGCCAGCAGCTTGCAGGGCCACGAGCAGTTCTTC
few	TRBV4-2	TRBJ2-3	-	CASSQGENTDTQYF	TGTGCCAGCAGCCAGGGGGAAAACACAGATACGCAGTATTTT
-	TRBV10-3	TRBJ2-3	TRBD2	CAISDRTSGGDGTDTQYF	TGTGCCATCAGTGATAGGACTAGCGGGGGGGATGGCACAGATACGCAGTATTTT
-	TRBV18	TRBJ2-5	TRBD2	CASSTRLAGETQYF	TGTGCCAGCTCAACCCGACTAGCCGGGGAGACCCAGTACTTC
once	TRBV6-1	TRBJ1-1	TRBD1	CASIQGGGTEASF	TGTGCCAGCATTCAAGGGGGCGGAACTGAAGCTTCCTTT
-	TRBV4-3	TRBJ1-5	-	CASSQGTGRSQPQHF	TGCGCCAGCAGCCAAGGTACAGGGCGGTCGCAGCCCCAGCATTTT
-	TRBV12-3/TRBV12-4	TRBJ2-2	-	CAFSFLASLFANTGELFF	TGTGCCTTCAGTTTCCTCGCTAGCCTGTTCGCGAACACCGGGGAGCTGTTTTTT
-	TRBV3-1	TRBJ1-1	-	CASSQGYAEAFF	TGTGCCAGCAGCCAGGGGTACGCTGAAGCTTTCTTT
few	TRBV3-1	TRBJ2-2	-	CASSSLVRTGELFF	TGTGCCAGCAGCTCATTAGTCCGCACCGGGGAGCTGTTTTTT
few	TRBV5-1	TRBJ2-1	TRBD2	CASSALTSGGAREQFF	TGCGCCAGCAGCGCACTCACTAGCGGGGGGGCCCGTGAGCAGTTCTTC
-	TRBV7-2	TRBJ2-3	TRBD2	CASSLGLGSSGTDTQYF	TGTGCCAGCAGCTTGGGTCTTGGTTCTAGCGGAACAGATACGCAGTATTTT
-	TRBV12-3/TRBV12-4	TRBJ2-1	TRBD2	CASSARGLAGSNEQFF	TGTGCCAGCAGTGCCCGGGGGCTAGCGGGGTCCAATGAGCAGTTCTTC
few	TRBV25-1	TRBJ2-5	-	CASSEYAGEKETQYF	TGTGCCAGCAGTGAATATGCAGGGGAGAAGGAGACCCAGTACTTC
few	TRBV7-9	TRBJ2-5	TRBD1	CASSSWGQSGYQETQYF	TGTGCCAGCAGCTCGTGGGGACAGTCGGGCTACCAAGAGACCCAGTACTTC
-	TRBV6-2/TRBV6-3	TRBJ1-2	-	CASSYRVSLEEDYTF	TGTGCCAGCAGTTACCGAGTCTCCCTAGAGGAGGACTACACCTTC
many	TRBV7-7	TRBJ2-1	TRBD1	CASSLGTVGDEQFF	TGTGCTAGCAGCTTAGGGACAGTGGGTGATGAGCAGTTCTTC
few	TRBV29-1	TRBJ1-5	-	CSVIVVAGVSNQPQHF	TGCAGCGTTATTGTTGTGGCAGGCGTTAGCAATCAGCCCCAGCATTTT
-	TRBV28	TRBJ2-3	-	CASNLKGKDTQYF	TGTGCCAGCAATTTAAAGGGGAAAGATACGCAGTATTTT
few	TRBV7-3	TRBJ2-3	TRBD2	CASSPGLAGYPQYF	TGTGCCAGCAGCCCAGGACTAGCGGGGTATCCGCAGTATTTT
-	TRBV5-1	TRBJ2-7	-	CASSLPRGGVSYEQYF	TGCGCCAGCAGCTTGCCCCGGGGCGGGGTTTCCTACGAGCAGTACTTC
few	TRBV3-1	TRBJ2-1	-	CASSQNRPDGYNEQFF	TGTGCCAGCAGCCAAAATCGCCCCGACGGCTACAATGAGCAGTTCTTC
-	TRBV5-1	TRBJ2-1	-	CASRPSLDPGYEQFF	TGCGCCAGCAGGCCGAGTCTCGATCCGGGGTATGAGCAGTTCTTC
-	TRBV7-2	TRBJ2-3	TRBD2	CASRPVLAGGWDTQYF	TGTGCCAGCAGGCCCGTCCTAGCGGGGGGGTGGGATACGCAGTATTTT
-	TRBV20-1	TRBJ2-5	TRBD2	CSADVTLAGGGTQYF	TGCAGTGCTGACGTGACCTTAGCGGGGGGGGGGACCCAGTACTTC
-	TRBV7-2	TRBJ1-6	-	CASSLGITLHF	TGTGCCAGCAGCTTAGGAATCACCCTCCACTTT
few	TRBV11-2	TRBJ1-1	-	CASSLDLYLNTEAFF	TGTGCCAGCAGCTTAGATCTTTACCTGAACACTGAAGCTTTCTTT
few	TRBV6-2/TRBV6-3	TRBJ2-3	-	CASKIQAVDTQYF	TGTGCCAGCAAAATTCAAGCGGTAGATACGCAGTATTTT
few	TRBV27	TRBJ2-3	-	CASSNTGFGPDTQYF	TGTGCCAGCAGCAACACAGGGTTCGGCCCAGATACGCAGTATTTT
few	TRBV24-1	TRBJ1-2	-	CATSDRWGDGYTF	TGTGCCACCAGTGATCGGTGGGGGGACGGCTACACCTTC
-	TRBV7-8	TRBJ2-3	TRBD2	CASSPRLTSGGTDTQYF	TGTGCCAGCAGCCCACGCCTGACTAGCGGGGGCACAGATACGCAGTATTTT
-	TRBV5-1	TRBJ1-4	-	CASSLKRDEKLFF	TGCGCCAGCAGCTTGAAGAGGGATGAAAAACTGTTTTTT
few	TRBV29-1	TRBJ2-7	TRBD2	CSVETSGLGSYEQYF	TGCAGCGTTGAAACTAGCGGGTTAGGCTCCTACGAGCAGTACTTC
-	TRBV6-1	TRBJ1-2	TRBD1	CASSEMGQPQYGYTF	TGTGCCAGCAGTGAAATGGGACAGCCACAGTATGGCTACACCTTC
-	TRBV4-2	TRBJ1-5	TRBD1	CASSQAVAGGPDQPQHF	TGTGCCAGCAGCCAAGCGGTGGCAGGGGGACCTGATCAGCCCCAGCATTTT
-	TRBV12-3/TRBV12-4	TRBJ2-5	-	CASRRAPYLTQYF	TGTGCCAGCAGACGGGCCCCCTATCTGACCCAGTACTTC
few	TRBV20-1	TRBJ2-1	TRBD2	CSAKRSSRGAGGYNEQFF	TGCAGTGCTAAGAGGAGTTCGCGGGGGGCTGGGGGTTACAATGAGCAGTTCTTC
few	TRBV7-9	TRBJ1-6	-	CASSFTALNSPLHF	TGTGCCAGCAGCTTCACAGCGCTCAATTCACCCCTCCACTTT
-	TRBV7-2	TRBJ1-2	TRBD1	CASSRWTGGYGYTF	TGTGCCAGCAGCCGCTGGACAGGGGGATATGGCTACACCTTC
few	TRBV5-1	TRBJ2-2	TRBD2	CASSGIAGKNTGELFF	TGCGCCAGCAGCGGGATAGCGGGGAAGAACACCGGGGAGCTGTTTTTT
-	TRBV6-2/TRBV6-3	TRBJ2-2	TRBD2	CASSYNPFMVAGGSAGTGELFF	TGTGCCAGCAGTTACAATCCCTTTATGGTAGCGGGGGGCTCGGCGGGCACCGGGGAGCTGTTTTTT
-	TRBV28	TRBJ1-2	-	CASSWGGLDGYTF	TGTGCCAGCAGTTGGGGGGGGCTCGATGGCTACACCTTC
-	TRBV30	TRBJ2-7	-	CAWSAIDRPPFYEQYF	TGTGCCTGGAGTGCCATCGACAGGCCACCCTTTTACGAGCAGTACTTC
-	TRBV6-1	TRBJ1-4	TRBD1	CASNNRGLREKLFF	TGTGCCAGCAATAACAGGGGGCTCAGGGAAAAACTGTTTTTT
-	TRBV5-5	TRBJ2-7	-	CASGPGLHCYEQYF	TGTGCCAGCGGTCCTGGGCTCCACTGCTACGAGCAGTACTTC
few	TRBV27	TRBJ2-2	TRBD2	CASSLLAGKPGELFF	TGTGCCAGCAGTTTATTAGCGGGGAAGCCCGGGGAGCTGTTTTTT
few	TRBV6-2/TRBV6-3	TRBJ2-5	TRBD1	CASSYGGQGTGAQYF	TGTGCCAGCAGTTACGGAGGTCAAGGGACAGGGGCCCAGTACTTC